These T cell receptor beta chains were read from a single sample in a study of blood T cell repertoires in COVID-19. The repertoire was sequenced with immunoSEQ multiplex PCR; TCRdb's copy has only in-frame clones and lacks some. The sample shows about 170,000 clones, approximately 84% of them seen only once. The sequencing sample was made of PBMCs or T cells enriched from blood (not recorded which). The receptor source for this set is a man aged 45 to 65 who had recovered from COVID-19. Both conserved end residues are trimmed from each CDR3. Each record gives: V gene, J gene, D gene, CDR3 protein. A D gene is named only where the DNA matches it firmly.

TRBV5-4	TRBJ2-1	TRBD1	ASSSLTGWNEQF
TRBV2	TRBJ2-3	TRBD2	ASSEAGAGGGY
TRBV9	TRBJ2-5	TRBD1	ASSDLGQGQETQY
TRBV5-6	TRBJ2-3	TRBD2	ASRHSGGITDTQY
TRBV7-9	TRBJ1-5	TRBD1	ASSPGTGGAPVNQPQH
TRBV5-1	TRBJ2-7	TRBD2	ASSLARGREGSNEQY
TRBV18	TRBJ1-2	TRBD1	ASSLGTENYGYT
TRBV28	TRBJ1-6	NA	ASSLPTDTLH
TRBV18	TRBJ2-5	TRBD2	ASSPLAGEETQY
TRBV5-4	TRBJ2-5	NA	ASSLGTDQETQY
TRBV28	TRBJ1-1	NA	ASSPTFGTNTEAF
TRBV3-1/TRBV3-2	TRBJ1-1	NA	ASRNPDRFEVF
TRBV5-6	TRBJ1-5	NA	ASSLGQSILNQPQH
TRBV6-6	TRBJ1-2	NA	ASSSDRNYGYT
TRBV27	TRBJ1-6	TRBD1	ASSLYWNRGGTYNSPLH
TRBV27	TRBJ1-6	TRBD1	ASRWTGNNSPLH
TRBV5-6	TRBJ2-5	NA	ASSLGLPKATQY
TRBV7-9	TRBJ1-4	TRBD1	ASSSKDRGLDEKLF
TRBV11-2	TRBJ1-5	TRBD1	ASSLRDRGQGQPQH
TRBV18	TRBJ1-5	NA	ASSPTTGVGQPQH
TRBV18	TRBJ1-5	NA	ASSPEQAGNQPQH
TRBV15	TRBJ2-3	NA	ATSRRGGGTDTQY
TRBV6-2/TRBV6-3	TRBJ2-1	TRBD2	ASSYALRLAANNNEQF
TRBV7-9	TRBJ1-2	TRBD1	ASRSRDRHYGYT
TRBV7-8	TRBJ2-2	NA	ASSLEDGDTNTGELF
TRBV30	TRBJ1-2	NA	AWSRLDSSTSNYGYT
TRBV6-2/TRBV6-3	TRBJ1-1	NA	ASSSHNRVNTEAF
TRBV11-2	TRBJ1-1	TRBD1	ASSVGTANTEAF
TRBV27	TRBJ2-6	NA	AAGVWGTGANVLT
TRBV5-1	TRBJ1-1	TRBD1	ASSLPGQALRAF
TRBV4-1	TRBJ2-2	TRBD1	ASSQEFGQGGTGELF
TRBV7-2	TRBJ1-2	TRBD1	ASSLEGTVGGYT
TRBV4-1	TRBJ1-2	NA	ASSQDPRTYGYT
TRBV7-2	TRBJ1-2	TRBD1	ASSLEWGQGYGYT
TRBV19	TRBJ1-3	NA	ASSSGQSPGNTIY
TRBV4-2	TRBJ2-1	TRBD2	ASSPAGGLPNEQF
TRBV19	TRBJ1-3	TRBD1	ASTPGKPGQAISGNTIY
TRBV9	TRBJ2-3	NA	ASSVELTDTQY
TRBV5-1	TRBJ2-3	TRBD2	ASSLEGGGADTQY
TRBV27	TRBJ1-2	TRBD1	ASSLDRASFLRGYT
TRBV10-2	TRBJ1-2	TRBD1	ASSLDRGLYGYT
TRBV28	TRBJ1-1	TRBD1	ASTSQGVNSKTRGDTEAF
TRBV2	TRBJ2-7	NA	ASIGLISSYEQY
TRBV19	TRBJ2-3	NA	ASSRHRGTDTQY